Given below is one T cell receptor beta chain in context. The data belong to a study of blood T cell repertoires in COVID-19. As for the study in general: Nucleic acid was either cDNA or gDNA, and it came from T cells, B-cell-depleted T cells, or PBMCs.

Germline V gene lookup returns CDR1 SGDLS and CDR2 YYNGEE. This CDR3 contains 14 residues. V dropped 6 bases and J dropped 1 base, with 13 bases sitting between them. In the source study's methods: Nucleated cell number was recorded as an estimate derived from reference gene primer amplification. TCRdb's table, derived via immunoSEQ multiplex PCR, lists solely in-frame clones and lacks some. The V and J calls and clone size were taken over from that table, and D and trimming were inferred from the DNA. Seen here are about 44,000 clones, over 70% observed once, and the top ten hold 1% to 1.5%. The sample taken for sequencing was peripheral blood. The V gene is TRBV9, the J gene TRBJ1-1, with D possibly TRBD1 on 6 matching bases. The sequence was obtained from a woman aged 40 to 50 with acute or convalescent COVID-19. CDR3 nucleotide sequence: TGTGCCAGCACTTACGGGACATCGAACACTGAAGCTTTCTTT. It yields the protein CASTYGTSNTEAFF.